The 29 T cell receptor beta chains presented below share a single source sample, sequenced in a study of blood T cell repertoires in COVID-19. Repertoires were generated with immunoSEQ multiplex PCR, while TCRdb's copy carries only in-frame clones and drops some. This table has 300,000 or so clones, 87% appearing once. The sequenced sample consisted of peripheral blood. Source of these receptors: a woman aged 35 to 49 who had recovered from COVID-19.

This chain links TRBV29-1 with TRBJ2-5, with D perhaps matching TRBD1 (6 bases). The germline CDR1 and CDR2 sequences are SQVTM and ANQGSEA. Between the trimmed V and J ends, which lost 3 bases and 4 bases, there was a span of 12 bases. This CDR3 comprises 13 residues. The CDR3 region is CSVDLTRGETQYF. DNA of the CDR3: TGCAGCGTTGATCTAACCAGGGGAGAGACCCAGTACTTC.

The CDR3 region has the DNA TGTGCCAGCAGCGTAGGGACTCCAGGGGCCGGGGAGCTGTTTTTT. Protein product: CASSVGTPGAGELFF. This sequence joins TRBV9 and TRBJ2-2; tentative D call: TRBD1 (6 bases). The CDR3 consists of 15 residues. V gave up 0 bases and J gave up 6 bases, with 12 bases separating them. Germline V gene data show CDR1 as SGDLS and CDR2 as YYNGEE.

The CDR3 sequence: CASSPRAVWNSPLHF. In DNA, the CDR3 is TGTGCCAGCAGCCCCCGTGCAGTCTGGAATTCACCCCTCCACTTT. The chain is built from TRBV7-2 and TRBJ1-6; the D is unclear. CDR1 SGHTA and CDR2 FQGNSA come from the germline V gene. Trimming cost V 5 bases and J 7 bases, with 15 bases left between them. This CDR3 comprises 15 residues.

V is TRBV7-9 and J is TRBJ1-6; the D gene is possibly TRBD1 (6 bases). Germline V gives CDR1 SEHNR, CDR2 FQNEAQ (reference sequence). V lost 3 bases and J 8 bases, leaving 11 bases between the germline ends. The CDR3 has 14 residues. In DNA form, the CDR3 reads TGTGCCAGCAGCTTGGAGGGGGGGTATTCACCCCTCCACTTT. Translation: CASSLEGGYSPLHF. The whole variable domain, remainder taken from reference TRBV7-9 and TRBJ1-6, is DTGVSQNPRHKITKRGQNVTFRCDPISEHNRLYWYRQTLGQGPEFLTYFQNEAQLEKSRLLSDRFSAERPKGSFSTLEIQRTEQGDSAMYLCASSLEGGYSPLHFGNGTRLTVT.

The chain links TRBV7-2 to TRBJ2-7, with 8 bases fitting TRBD1. The V segment lost 0 bases and the J segment 8 bases; nucleotides outside the gene matches: 3. Germline CDR1 SGHTA, CDR2 FQGNSA. CDR3 length: 13 residues. CDR3 amino acids: CASSLADRGKQYF. CDR3 in DNA: TGTGCCAGCAGCTTAGCCGACAGGGGCAAGCAGTACTTC.

This chain connects TRBV20-1 to TRBJ2-2; 9 bases match TRBD2. After removal of 3 bases from V and 0 bases from J, the junction contained 5 bases not matched to a gene. CDR1 is DFQATT, CDR2 SNEGSKA, per germline (reference sequence). The CDR3 runs 16 residues. The CDR3 protein is CSASLSGGTNTGELFF. DNA of the CDR3: TGCAGTGCTAGTCTTAGCGGGGGCACGAACACCGGGGAGCTGTTTTTT.

J is TRBJ1-1 and V is TRBV5-8; TRBD1 might be the D (6 bases). V was clipped by 4 bases and J by 6 bases, with 19 bases between them. The CDR3 length is 15 residues. Germline V gene lookup returns CDR1 SGHTS and CDR2 YDEGEE. The CDR3 spells CASSPWGGVSSEAFF. For the CDR3, the DNA is TGTGCCAGCAGCCCGTGGGGGGGCGTTAGCTCTGAAGCTTTCTTT.

V and J are TRBV10-3 and TRBJ2-3, with TRBD2 matching 10 bases. The CDR3 sequence is 17 residues long. Germline CDR1 ENHRY, CDR2 SYGVKD. V was clipped by 6 bases and J by 5 bases; unmatched bases: 14. DNA for the CDR3: TGTGCCATCAGCGAAATCGGGACTAGCGCGTCCGGAGATACGCAGTATTTT. Protein: CAISEIGTSASGDTQYF.

J is TRBJ1-5 and V is TRBV20-1; D is perhaps TRBD1 (6 bases). V was cut by 3 bases and J by 0 bases, with 12 bases left in between. Germline V gene sequence: CDR1 DFQATT, CDR2 SNEGSKA (reference sequence). This CDR3 comprises 15 residues. This CDR3 reads CSASATGFSNQPQHF. The CDR3 DNA reads as TGCAGTGCTAGTGCTACAGGGTTTAGCAATCAGCCCCAGCATTTT.

The chain couples TRBV27 to TRBJ1-5, with 9 bases identical to TRBD1. Germline loops: CDR1 MNHEY, CDR2 SMNVEV (reference sequence). Trimming at V came to 6 bases and at J to 7 bases, leaving 16 bases not matched to a gene. This CDR3 is built from 17 residues. CDR3 in amino acids: CASSQGPGTGFGQPQHF. For the CDR3, the DNA is TGTGCCAGCAGCCAGGGGCCCGGGACAGGGTTCGGGCAGCCCCAGCATTTT.

The chain is built from TRBV5-1 and TRBJ2-5, with 8 positions matching TRBD1. This CDR3 is built from 15 residues. V gave up 3 bases and J gave up 2 bases; unmatched junction bases: 6. Germline V gene sequence: CDR1 SGHRS, CDR2 YFSETQ. This CDR3 is CASSSQGGGQETQYF. The CDR3 coding sequence is TGCGCCAGCAGCTCACAGGGGGGCGGGCAAGAGACCCAGTACTTC.

V gene TRBV4-3 combines with J gene TRBJ1-3, with 11 positions matching TRBD1. With 0 bases clipped from V and 0 bases from J, the junction kept 4 bases outside the gene matches. Germline CDR1 LGHNA, CDR2 YSLEER. This CDR3 is 18 amino acids long. CDR3 coding DNA: TGCGCCAGCAGCCAAGAGGCCGGGACAGGGGGCTCTGGAAACACCATATATTTT. This translates into CASSQEAGTGGSGNTIYF.

This clone showed up just once. This chain joins TRBV25-1 and TRBJ1-2; TRBD1 matches 7 bases. The germline gives CDR1 MGHDK, CDR2 SYGVNS. V lost 6 bases to trimming and J lost 2 bases; unmatched junction nucleotides: 0. CDR3 size: 12 residues. The CDR3 DNA sequence: TGTGCCAGCAGGGGACAGAACTATGGCTACACCTTC. Its translation is CASRGQNYGYTF.

The gene calls are TRBV10-3 and TRBJ2-5, with 9 bases identical to TRBD1. Germline CDR1 is ENHRY and CDR2 is SYGVKD. V lost 4 bases, J lost 4 bases, and 1 base stayed unmatched. The CDR3 runs to 13 residues. CDR3 DNA: TGTGCCATCAGTGGGGGACAGGGAGAGACCCAGTACTTC. Amino acid sequence: CAISGGQGETQYF.

The V gene is TRBV3-1 (or the pseudogene TRBV3-2), the J gene TRBJ1-1, with D possibly being TRBD1 (5 bases). The CDR3 extends over 15 amino acids. V was cut by 1 base and J by 2 bases, with 11 bases left in between. The germline V gene has CDR1 LGHDT and CDR2 YNNKEL (reference sequence). The CDR3 region is CASSQVGRSNTEAFF. CDR3 DNA: TGTGCCAGCAGCCAAGTGGGGCGATCTAACACTGAAGCTTTCTTT.

V usage is TRBV7-9 and J usage is TRBJ2-7; the match to TRBD1 covers 8 bases. V was clipped by 5 bases and J by 4 bases; unmatched bases: 10. The CDR3 extends over 15 amino acids. Looked up from germline, CDR1 is SEHNR and CDR2 is FQNEAQ (reference sequence). The CDR3 spells CASSPHPGGGYEQYF. DNA of the CDR3: TGTGCCAGCAGCCCTCATCCAGGGGGCGGGTACGAGCAGTACTTC.

The V call is TRBV5-1, the J call TRBJ2-1; 7 bases match TRBD2. CDR1 SGHRS and CDR2 YFSETQ come from the germline V gene. The CDR3 extends over 13 amino acids. V was pared by 1 base and J by 6 bases, with 1 base of the junction left unmatched. DNA of the CDR3: TGCGCCAGCAGCTTGTCGGGGGGCAATGAGCAGTTCTTC. Translation: CASSLSGGNEQFF.

The V and J genes are TRBV2 and TRBJ2-6; a weak D match, TRBD2 (6 bases). Between the trimmed V and J ends, which lost 7 bases and 1 base, there was a span of 17 bases. This CDR3 is built from 17 residues. CDR1 SNHLY and CDR2 FYNNEI come from the germline V gene. CDR3 nucleotide sequence: TGTGCCAGCACCACGGGGGTTTTCGTATCTGGGGCCAACGTCCTGACTTTC. Translated, it gives CASTTGVFVSGANVLTF.

This clone has just one count. This rearrangement joins TRBV5-6 to TRBJ1-4; TRBD1 matches 12 bases. The CDR3 extends over 16 amino acids. Trimming removed 4 bases from V and 7 bases from J; junction bases left unmatched: 8. Looked up from germline, CDR1 is SGHDT and CDR2 is YYEEEE. This CDR3 reads CASSRDRGRVSEKLFF. The CDR3 DNA follows: TGTGCCAGCAGCCGGGACAGGGGGCGCGTGAGTGAAAAACTGTTTTTT.

This rearrangement joins TRBV3-1 (or the pseudogene TRBV3-2) to TRBJ1-4, with 7 bases aligning to TRBD1. This CDR3 spans 17 amino acids. Germline V gene lookup returns CDR1 LGHDT and CDR2 YNNKEL (reference sequence). V was pared by 4 bases and J by 4 bases, with 12 bases of the junction left unmatched. For the CDR3, the DNA is TGTGCCAGCAGCCCCCCAGGGGGTCTTACGGGTAATGAAAAACTGTTTTTT. Its protein product is CASSPPGGLTGNEKLFF.

The V and J genes are TRBV18 and TRBJ2-5; 9 nucleotides align to TRBD2. Trimming cost V 3 bases and J 5 bases; bases outside gene matches: 7. This CDR3 has 15 amino acids. In germline, CDR1 is KGHSH, CDR2 LQKENI. The chain's CDR3 is CASSPGLASFETQYF. The CDR3 coding sequence is TGTGCCAGCTCACCCGGACTAGCGAGTTTTGAGACCCAGTACTTC.

V gene TRBV18 combines with J gene TRBJ1-2, with a weak D call TRBD1 (5 bases). V lost 1 base, J lost 2 bases, and 8 bases lay in between. CDR3 length: 14 residues. CDR1 KGHSH and CDR2 LQKENI come from the germline V gene. CDR3 coding DNA: TGTGCCAGCTCACCACACGACAGAAACTATGGCTACACCTTC. This translates into CASSPHDRNYGYTF.

This clone was observed once. V gene TRBV30 combines with J gene TRBJ1-6; no definite D call. The CDR3 totals 14 residues. The germline V and J ends were trimmed by 4 bases and 4 bases, with 11 bases remaining between them. Germline V gives CDR1 GTSNPN, CDR2 SVGIG (reference sequence). The CDR3 sequence: CAWIQKRYNSPLHF. The CDR3 bases are TGTGCCTGGATTCAAAAACGGTATAATTCACCCCTCCACTTT.

The chain combines TRBV6-5 with TRBJ2-7, with D possibly matching TRBD1 (6 bases). Trimming stripped 6 bases from V and 2 bases from J, with 14 bases between. The CDR3 sequence is 14 residues long. The germline CDR1 and CDR2 sequences are MNHEY and SVGAGI. CDR3 protein: CASRPTGSTYEQYF. The CDR3 DNA sequence: TGTGCCAGCAGACCGACAGGATCCACCTACGAGCAGTACTTC.

The chain carries TRBV4-1 and TRBJ2-7; 9 bases map to TRBD2. The CDR3 runs to 18 residues. Germline trimming cut 0 bases from V and 5 bases from J; bases unmatched to any gene: 14. CDR1 MGHRA and CDR2 YSYEKL come from the germline V gene. As DNA, the CDR3 is TGCGCCAGCAGCCAAGATCATGGGGCGGGGGGGCCTCGGAACGAGCAGTACTTC. Encoded protein: CASSQDHGAGGPRNEQYF.

This clone was seen once. This rearrangement joins TRBV7-6 to TRBJ2-7; TRBD1 is a possible D gene (6 bases). CDR1 is SGHVS and CDR2 is FNYEAQ in the germline V gene. Trimming cost V 2 bases and J 6 bases, with 8 bases left between them. This CDR3 region has 12 residues. This chain's CDR3 is CASSLFRGEQYF. The CDR3 DNA follows: TGTGCCAGCAGCTTATTCAGGGGCGAGCAGTACTTC.

This sequence joins TRBV18 and TRBJ1-3; unclear D gene. Germline V CDR1 and CDR2: KGHSH, LQKENI. There are 16 residues in the CDR3. With 3 bases removed from V and 6 bases from J, the gap between germline ends came to 18 bases. The CDR3 DNA reads TGTGCCAGCTCACCCATTCGACACCCGCGGGAAAACACCATATATTTT. This sequence encodes CASSPIRHPRENTIYF.

On this clone itself: Other DNA sequences of this sample code for an identical CDR3. The chain employs TRBV5-1 and TRBJ2-1; perhaps TRBD1 as D (5 bases). V lost 0 bases and J lost 1, with 8 bases in between. The CDR3 sequence is 15 residues long. Germline CDR1 reads SGHRS; CDR2 reads YFSETQ. CDR3 sequence reads: CASSLGGSSYNEQFF. CDR3 DNA sequence: TGCGCCAGCAGCTTGGGGGGCTCGTCCTACAATGAGCAGTTCTTC.

This clone was counted a few times. The same CDR3 is also encoded by other DNA sequences in this sample. The genes are TRBV5-4 and TRBJ2-7; a possible D gene is TRBD2 (6 bases). V dropped 4 bases and J dropped 2 bases, with 13 bases sitting between them. The CDR3 runs to 14 residues. Germline V lookup: CDR1 SGHNT, CDR2 YYREEE (reference sequence). The CDR3: CASSTRTGAYEQYF. CDR3 in DNA: TGTGCCAGCAGCACAAGGACGGGAGCCTACGAGCAGTACTTC.